This paragraph covers one TCR beta chain sequence. The antigen is undetermined. The data derive from a study of CXCR3-negative and CXCR3-positive naive CD8 T cells. Triplicate roughly 300,000-cell sorts were made of each CD8+ T cell subset. The naive CD8+ gate required CD45RO-CCR7+CD27+CD95- phenotype. CDR1 SQVTM and CDR2 ANQGSEA come from the germline V gene. This CDR3 spans 13 amino acids. General study results and limits: For CXCR3-positive naive cells, TRB CDR3s were more hydrophobic than those of CXCR3-negative naive cells.

The TRB cDNA libraries were prepared by 5' RACE with UMI labels. TCRdb re-called the 5' RACE reads; every CDR3 protein appears as one record, without DNA. Recorded for this sample: 38,000 or so distinct CDR3 sequences. This TCR was recovered from a human donor in good health. Some clones in this sample may be carry-over from other donors' samples. V and J are TRBV29-1 and TRBJ1-1; TCRdb designates TRBD1, a call that cannot be tested without DNA. Sequencing was carried out using naive CXCR3- CD8+ T cells from blood. Documented subset: CD45RO-CCR7+CD27+CD95- naive CD8+ T cells lacking CXCR3 (TNR3-). This chain's CDR3 is CSVLQGAYTEAFF.